One and the same sample provided the 15 T cell receptor beta chains below, sequenced in a study of OX40 agonist ivuxolimab in advanced cancers. Sequencing was performed with immunoSEQ multiplex PCR; in TCRdb, only in-frame clones are kept and a portion is missing. The table includes 65,000 to 95,000 clones, 80% to 90% detected once. The starting material was CD4+ or CD8+ T cells sorted from blood, obtained in a trial of the OX40 agonist ivuxolimab. All receptors derive from an adult with an advanced solid tumor such as melanoma, head and neck, liver or kidney cancer.

This clone was detected only a few times. This sequence joins TRBV11-2 and TRBJ2-7; D is uncertain. V shed 3 bases and J shed 6 bases, with 6 bases lying between them. CDR1 and CDR2 (germline): SGHAT, FQNNGV. There are 11 residues in the CDR3. Here the CDR3 reads CASSFFSEQYF. The CDR3 DNA reads as TGTGCCAGCAGCTTCTTCAGCGAGCAGTACTTC.

This clone came up once. The chain links TRBV19 to TRBJ1-1; 7 bases align to TRBD1. Trimming took 0 bases from V and 10 from J; bases not matched to a gene: 5. Germline V gene data show CDR1 as LNHDA and CDR2 as SQIVND (reference sequence). The CDR3 loop spans 13 amino acids. CDR3 DNA: TGTGCCAGTAGTATAGAACAGGGGTCGGGAGCTTTCTTT. Translation: CASSIEQGSGAFF. Filled out from reference TRBV19 and TRBJ1-1, the complete variable domain reads DGGITQSPKYLFRKEGQNVTLSCEQNLNHDAMYWYRQDPGQGLRLIYYSQIVNDFQKGDIAEGYSVSREKKESFPLTVTSAQKNPTAFYLCASSIEQGSGAFFGQGTRLTVV.

The chain combines TRBV7-9 with TRBJ2-7; 7 bases map to TRBD1. With V trimmed by 6 bases and J by 2 bases, 10 bases remained unmatched. Germline CDR1 reads SEHNR; CDR2 reads FQNEAQ (reference sequence). CDR3 length: 15 amino acids. CDR3 amino acids: CASSEKGQLPYEQYF. The CDR3, as DNA: TGTGCCAGCAGTGAAAAGGGACAGCTCCCCTACGAGCAGTACTTC.

This clone was recorded once. CDR3 region: CASSDPGTTQETQYF. Written as DNA, the CDR3 is TGTGCCAGTAGTGACCCCGGGACTACACAAGAGACCCAGTACTTC. The gene calls are TRBV19 and TRBJ2-5, with 7 bases matching TRBD2. Germline-derived CDR1 and CDR2 are LNHDA and SQIVND (reference sequence). This CDR3 contains 15 residues. Trimming at V came to 5 bases and at J to 2 bases, leaving 8 bases not matched to a gene.

This clone was recorded only once. The genes are TRBV5-1 and TRBJ2-3, with 9 bases identical to TRBD1. Losses at the gene ends were 2 bases for V and 5 bases for J; bases not matched to a gene: 3. From germline, CDR1 is SGHRS and CDR2 YFSETQ. The CDR3 has 14 amino acids. In nucleotides, the CDR3 is TGCGCCAGCAGCTTAGGACAGGGGTTAGATACGCAGTATTTT. Amino acids: CASSLGQGLDTQYF.

The V call is TRBV5-1, the J call TRBJ2-7; D is possibly TRBD1 (6 bases). Per germline, CDR1 SGHRS and CDR2 YFSETQ. V was trimmed by 0 bases and J by 3 bases, leaving 13 bases between them. The CDR3 consists of 15 residues. The DNA of the CDR3 is TGCGCCAGCAGCTTGGACAGGGTCGCCCTCTACGAGCAGTACTTC. Translated, it gives CASSLDRVALYEQYF.

This chain links TRBV2 with TRBJ1-2, with a tentative D call TRBD1 (5 bases). V was pared by 5 bases and J by 0 bases, with 7 bases between. The CDR3 contains 13 residues. The germline CDR1 and CDR2 sequences are SNHLY and FYNNEI. CDR3 nucleotides: TGTGCCAGCAGTTACAGGTCTAACTATGGCTACACCTTC. Translated, it gives CASSYRSNYGYTF.

This clone was seen only once. The J gene is TRBJ2-1, the V gene TRBV4-1, with D tentatively TRBD1 or TRBD2 (6 bases each). From germline, CDR1 is MGHRA and CDR2 YSYEKL. The CDR3 sequence is 14 residues long. Trimming took off 0 bases at V and 9 bases at J, with 12 bases between the two ends. The CDR3 here is CASSQEGGGPEQFF. The CDR3 DNA reads TGCGCCAGCAGCCAAGAAGGTGGGGGGCCTGAGCAGTTCTTC.

The chain has TRBV28 and TRBJ1-4, with TRBD1 matching 7 bases. With V trimmed by 6 bases and J by 7 bases, 8 bases remained unmatched. The CDR3 covers 14 residues. The germline V gene encodes CDR1 MDHEN and CDR2 SYDVKM. The CDR3 is CASSAQGWSEKLFF. In DNA, the CDR3 is TGTGCCAGCAGCGCACAGGGGTGGAGTGAAAAACTGTTTTTT. Supplemented by reference TRBV28 and TRBJ1-4, the full variable domain reads DVKVTQSSRYLVKRTGEKVFLECVQDMDHENMFWYRQDPGLGLRLIYFSYDVKMKEKGDIPEGYSVSREKKERFSLILESASTNQTSMYLCASSAQGWSEKLFFGSGTQLSVL.

V usage is TRBV15 and J usage is TRBJ2-1; TRBD1 matches 10 bases. V was pared by 7 bases and J by 8 bases, with 14 bases of the junction left unmatched. CDR1 LNHNV and CDR2 YYDKDF come from the germline V gene (reference sequence). This CDR3 comprises 16 residues. The CDR3 loop reads CATTAGRGQGIDEQFF. The CDR3 nucleotides are TGTGCCACCACGGCAGGGAGGGGACAGGGGATAGATGAGCAGTTCTTC.

The chain recombines TRBV6-6 with TRBJ1-5, with 7 bases matching TRBD1. This CDR3 region has 14 residues. Germline loops: CDR1 MNHNY, CDR2 SVGAGI (reference sequence). V lost 6 bases and J lost 6; bases outside the gene matches: 8. Here the CDR3 DNA reads TGTGCCAGCAGCACAGGGGTCTCCGGTCAGCCCCAGCATTTT. This translates into CASSTGVSGQPQHF.

The sample holds a few counts of this clone. One end of the junction fails to match germline, which may point to a read error. CDR3 DNA sequence: TGTGCCAGCAGCACAAGGCCTGGGCACCAATCCTTC. It codes for CASSTRPGHQSF. The V and J genes are TRBV6-6 and TRBJ2-4, with D unclear. CDR1 and CDR2 from the germline V gene are MNHNY and SVGAGI (reference sequence). The CDR3 covers 12 residues.

In its sample, this clone was seen once. The chain uses TRBV2 and TRBJ2-1; D is uncertain. The germline V gene has CDR1 SNHLY and CDR2 FYNNEI. The CDR3 length is 18 residues. V was shortened by 4 bases and J by 6 bases, with 25 bases between the two germline ends. CDR3 sequence: CASSVITHAPGFGNEQFF. CDR3 coding DNA: TGTGCCAGCAGTGTCATTACTCATGCCCCGGGTTTCGGCAATGAGCAGTTCTTC.

V is TRBV19 and J is TRBJ1-1; 9 bases line up with TRBD1. CDR1 LNHDA and CDR2 SQIVND come from the germline V gene (reference sequence). The junction had 10 bases not matched to a gene; V was cut back by 1 base and J by 4 bases. This CDR3 region has 17 residues. The CDR3 is CASSIVRGTGTSTEAFF. The CDR3 DNA is TGTGCCAGTAGTATAGTACGGGGGACAGGGACAAGCACTGAAGCTTTCTTT.

The V and J genes are TRBV5-4 and TRBJ2-3; 10 bases agree with TRBD1. The CDR3 has 15 amino acids. Trimming removed 0 bases from V and 5 bases from J; junction bases left unmatched: 3. The germline gives CDR1 SGHNT, CDR2 YYREEE (reference sequence). As DNA, the CDR3 is TGTGCCAGCAGCTTGGGGACAGGGGGGTTAGATACGCAGTATTTT. Protein product: CASSLGTGGLDTQYF.